This is a list of T cell receptor beta chains from one sample in a study of blood T cell repertoires in COVID-19. The repertoire was sequenced with immunoSEQ multiplex PCR; TCRdb's copy has only in-frame clones and lacks some. Among 350,000 to 450,000 clones listed, about 90% were seen once. The sample comprised peripheral blood. The receptor source for this set is an older woman with COVID-19, enrolled during active disease. Each CDR3 is given with its conserved first and last residue. The order of the fields is V gene, J gene, D gene, clone size, CDR3 DNA, CDR3 protein. A D gene is named only where the DNA matches it firmly. The size of a clone is reported for some rows only, either as once, few or many, or as a class for expanded clones.

v_call: TRBV19; j_call: TRBJ1-1; d_call: NA; clone_size: NA; cdr3_nt: TGTGCCAGTAGTAAGAACAGGGTCATGAACACTGAAGCTTTCTTT; cdr3_aa: CASSKNRVMNTEAFF
v_call: TRBV6-5; j_call: TRBJ1-2; d_call: TRBD1; clone_size: NA; cdr3_nt: TGTGCCAGCAGCCCCGGACAGGGCCGTAACTATGGCTACACCTTC; cdr3_aa: CASSPGQGRNYGYTF
v_call: TRBV27; j_call: TRBJ2-7; d_call: TRBD1; clone_size: NA; cdr3_nt: TGTGCCAGCAGTACACGACAGGGGGCTAGGGAGCAGTACTTC; cdr3_aa: CASSTRQGAREQYF
v_call: TRBV5-1; j_call: TRBJ2-3; d_call: NA; clone_size: NA; cdr3_nt: TGCGCCAGCAGCTTGGTCCAGGGGACCACAGATACGCAGTATTTT; cdr3_aa: CASSLVQGTTDTQYF
v_call: TRBV5-8; j_call: TRBJ2-3; d_call: TRBD2; clone_size: NA; cdr3_nt: TGTGCCAGCAGCGTGGGACTAGCGAAATACACAGATACGCAGTATTTT; cdr3_aa: CASSVGLAKYTDTQYF
v_call: TRBV15; j_call: TRBJ1-6; d_call: TRBD1; clone_size: once; cdr3_nt: TGTGCCACCAGCAGGTCGACAGGGCTTAATTCACCCCTCCACTTT; cdr3_aa: CATSRSTGLNSPLHF
v_call: TRBV3-1/TRBV3-2; j_call: TRBJ2-6; d_call: TRBD2; clone_size: NA; cdr3_nt: TGTGCCAGCAGCCAAGAGGTGGGAGGGAACTCTGGGGCCAACGTCCTGACTTTC; cdr3_aa: CASSQEVGGNSGANVLTF
v_call: TRBV4-2; j_call: TRBJ2-6; d_call: TRBD2; clone_size: NA; cdr3_nt: TGTGCCAGCAGCTCGACCCCCGGGGGGACTGGGGCCAACGTCCTGACTTTC; cdr3_aa: CASSSTPGGTGANVLTF
v_call: TRBV7-3; j_call: TRBJ2-7; d_call: TRBD2; clone_size: NA; cdr3_nt: TGTGCCAGCAGCCCGGGGACTAGCGGGTCCTACGAGCAGTACTTC; cdr3_aa: CASSPGTSGSYEQYF
v_call: TRBV20-1; j_call: TRBJ1-5; d_call: NA; clone_size: NA; cdr3_nt: TGCAGTGCTAGTGGGGGCACGAGCAATCAGCCCCAGCATTTT; cdr3_aa: CSASGGTSNQPQHF
v_call: TRBV19; j_call: TRBJ1-1; d_call: NA; clone_size: few; cdr3_nt: TGTGCCAGTACCCCCCCTGGGTTTCGGGGTCTCACTGAAGCTTTCTTT; cdr3_aa: CASTPPGFRGLTEAFF
v_call: TRBV19; j_call: TRBJ2-3; d_call: TRBD1; clone_size: NA; cdr3_nt: TGTGCCAGTAGTAGCCGGGACAGGGGCACAGATACGCAGTATTTT; cdr3_aa: CASSSRDRGTDTQYF
v_call: TRBV3-1/TRBV3-2; j_call: TRBJ2-7; d_call: TRBD1; clone_size: NA; cdr3_nt: TGTGCCAGCAGCCGAACGGGACAGGCTTTCTACGAGCAGTACTTC; cdr3_aa: CASSRTGQAFYEQYF
v_call: TRBV28; j_call: TRBJ2-2; d_call: NA; clone_size: NA; cdr3_nt: TGTGCCAGCAGTCCACCACCGTACGGGGTGGATAGCGCCAACACCGGGGAGCTGTTTTTT; cdr3_aa: CASSPPPYGVDSANTGELFF
v_call: TRBV7-2; j_call: TRBJ1-6; d_call: NA; clone_size: once; cdr3_nt: TGTGCCAGCAGCTCTACCGGGACAATCAATTCACCCCTCCACTTT; cdr3_aa: CASSSTGTINSPLHF
v_call: TRBV6-5; j_call: TRBJ1-1; d_call: TRBD1; clone_size: NA; cdr3_nt: TGTGCCAGCAGTACCCGGACAGGGTCGAACACTGAAGCTTTCTTT; cdr3_aa: CASSTRTGSNTEAFF
v_call: TRBV6-5; j_call: TRBJ1-2; d_call: NA; clone_size: NA; cdr3_nt: TGTGCCAGCAGAAGATCGGGACCGGGGGGAGAGGGCTACACCTTC; cdr3_aa: CASRRSGPGGEGYTF
v_call: TRBV6-5; j_call: TRBJ2-7; d_call: TRBD2; clone_size: NA; cdr3_nt: TGTGCCAGCAAAACTAGCGGGGACTCCTCCTACGAGCAGTACTTC; cdr3_aa: CASKTSGDSSYEQYF
v_call: TRBV7-6; j_call: TRBJ2-5; d_call: TRBD2; clone_size: NA; cdr3_nt: TGTGCCAGCAGCTTGACTAGCGGAGGGGGGGAGACCCAGTACTTC; cdr3_aa: CASSLTSGGGETQYF
v_call: TRBV7-6; j_call: TRBJ2-7; d_call: TRBD2; clone_size: once; cdr3_nt: TGTGCCAGCAGCTTAGGTGGCGGGGGGGCCGGCGAGCAGTACTTC; cdr3_aa: CASSLGGGGAGEQYF
v_call: TRBV19; j_call: TRBJ1-5; d_call: NA; clone_size: NA; cdr3_nt: TGTGCCAGTAGTAGGGCCAAGCGGAGCAATCAGCCCCAGCATTTT; cdr3_aa: CASSRAKRSNQPQHF
v_call: TRBV6-1; j_call: TRBJ1-3; d_call: NA; clone_size: few; cdr3_nt: TGTGCCAGCAGTGAAGCGCATGGTTGGCGAAACACCATATATTTT; cdr3_aa: CASSEAHGWRNTIYF
v_call: TRBV3-1/TRBV3-2; j_call: TRBJ2-1; d_call: TRBD2; clone_size: NA; cdr3_nt: TGTGCCAGCAGCCAAAGTCGCGGGGGGGCCGGGAATGAGCAGTTCTTC; cdr3_aa: CASSQSRGGAGNEQFF
v_call: TRBV10-3; j_call: TRBJ2-1; d_call: TRBD2; clone_size: NA; cdr3_nt: TGTGCCACGCAGCGGGGGGCCGGGGAGACCTCCTACAATGAGCAGTTCTTC; cdr3_aa: CATQRGAGETSYNEQFF
v_call: TRBV11-2; j_call: TRBJ1-2; d_call: TRBD1; clone_size: NA; cdr3_nt: TGTGCCAGCAGCGAGCAGAGACAGGGCTATGGCTACACCTTC; cdr3_aa: CASSEQRQGYGYTF
v_call: TRBV16; j_call: TRBJ2-7; d_call: TRBD2; clone_size: NA; cdr3_nt: TGTGCCAGCAGCCACAAGGGACTAGCGGGGGGGCGCCGCGAGCAGTACTTC; cdr3_aa: CASSHKGLAGGRREQYF
v_call: TRBV4-1; j_call: TRBJ2-5; d_call: NA; clone_size: NA; cdr3_nt: TGCGCCAGCAGCCAAGATTTGGGACTGGAGCGGACCCAGTACTTC; cdr3_aa: CASSQDLGLERTQYF
v_call: TRBV5-4; j_call: TRBJ1-2; d_call: NA; clone_size: NA; cdr3_nt: TGTGCCAGCAGCTTGAGTCTCGGCTATGGCTACACCTTC; cdr3_aa: CASSLSLGYGYTF